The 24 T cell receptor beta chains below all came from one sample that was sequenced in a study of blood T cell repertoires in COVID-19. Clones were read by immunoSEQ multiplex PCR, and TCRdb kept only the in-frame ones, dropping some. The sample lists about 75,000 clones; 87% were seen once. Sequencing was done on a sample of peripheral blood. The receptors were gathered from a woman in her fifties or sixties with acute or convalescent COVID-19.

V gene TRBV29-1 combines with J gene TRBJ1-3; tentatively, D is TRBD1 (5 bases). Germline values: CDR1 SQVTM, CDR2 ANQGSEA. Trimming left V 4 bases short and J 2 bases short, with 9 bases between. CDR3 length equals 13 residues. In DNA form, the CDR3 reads TGCAGCGTTGGGACAAGGGCTGGAAACACCATATATTTT. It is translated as CSVGTRAGNTIYF.

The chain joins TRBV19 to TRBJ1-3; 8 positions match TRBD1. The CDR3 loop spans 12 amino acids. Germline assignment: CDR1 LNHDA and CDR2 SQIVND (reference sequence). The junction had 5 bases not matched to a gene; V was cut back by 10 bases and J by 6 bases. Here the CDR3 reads CATKGQENTIYF. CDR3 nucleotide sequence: TGTGCCACAAAGGGACAGGAAAACACCATATATTTT.

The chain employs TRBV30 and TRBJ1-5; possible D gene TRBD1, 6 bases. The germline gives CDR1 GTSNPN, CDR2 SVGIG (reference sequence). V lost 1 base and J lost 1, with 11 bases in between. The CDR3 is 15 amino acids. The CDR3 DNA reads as TGTGCCTGGAGTGATCAGGGGTTCAGCAATCAGCCCCAGCATTTT. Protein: CAWSDQGFSNQPQHF.

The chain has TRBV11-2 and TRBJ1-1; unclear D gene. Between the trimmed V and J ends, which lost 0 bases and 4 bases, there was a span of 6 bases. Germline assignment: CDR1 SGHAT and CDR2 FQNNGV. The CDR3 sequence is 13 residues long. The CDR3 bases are TGTGCCAGCAGCTTAGATCCTCCCACTGAAGCTTTCTTT. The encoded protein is CASSLDPPTEAFF.

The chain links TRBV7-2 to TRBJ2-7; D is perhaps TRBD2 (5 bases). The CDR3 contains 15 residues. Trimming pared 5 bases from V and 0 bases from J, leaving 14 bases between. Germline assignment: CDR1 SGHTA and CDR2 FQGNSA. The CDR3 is CASSAHLGSSYEQYF. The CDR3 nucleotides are TGTGCCAGCAGCGCCCATCTAGGGAGCTCCTACGAGCAGTACTTC.

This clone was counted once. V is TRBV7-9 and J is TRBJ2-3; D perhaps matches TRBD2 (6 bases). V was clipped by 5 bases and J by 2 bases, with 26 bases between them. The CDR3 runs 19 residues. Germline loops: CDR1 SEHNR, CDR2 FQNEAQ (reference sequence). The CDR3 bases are TGTGCCAGCAGCCCTCGCCCCCTTATAGCGGTTGGGGACACAGATACGCAGTATTTT. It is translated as CASSPRPLIAVGDTDTQYF.

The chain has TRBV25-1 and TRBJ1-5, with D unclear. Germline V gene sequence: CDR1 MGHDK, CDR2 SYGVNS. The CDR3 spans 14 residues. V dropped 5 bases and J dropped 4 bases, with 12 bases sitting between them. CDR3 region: CASSPAWANQPQHF. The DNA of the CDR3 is TGTGCCAGCAGTCCCGCATGGGCAAATCAGCCCCAGCATTTT.

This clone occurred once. As DNA, the CDR3 is TGTGCCAGCAGCTTGATCGTAACTAGCGGGAGCGTCTACAATGAGCAGTTCTTC. Translated: CASSLIVTSGSVYNEQFF. The rearrangement joins TRBV7-9 to TRBJ2-1, with 11 bases aligning to TRBD2. The germline gives CDR1 SEHNR, CDR2 FQNEAQ (reference sequence). V was clipped by 3 bases and J by 3 bases; unmatched bases: 10. This CDR3 spans 18 amino acids.

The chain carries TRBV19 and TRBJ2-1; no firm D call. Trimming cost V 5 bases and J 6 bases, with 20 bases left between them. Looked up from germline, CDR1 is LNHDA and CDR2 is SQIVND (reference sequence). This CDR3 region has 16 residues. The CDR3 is CASSHTTRLPLNEQFF. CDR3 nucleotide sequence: TGTGCCAGTAGTCACACCACCCGCCTCCCCCTCAATGAGCAGTTCTTC.

CDR3 sequence (DNA): TGTGCCAGCAGCTTAGATTTTGGGACAGACTACGAGCAGTACTTC. Its translation: CASSLDFGTDYEQYF. The chain employs TRBV11-2 and TRBJ2-7; 7 nucleotides match TRBD1. The CDR3 spans 15 residues. J lost 3 bases, V lost 0 bases, and 5 bases had no gene match. Per germline, CDR1 SGHAT and CDR2 FQNNGV.

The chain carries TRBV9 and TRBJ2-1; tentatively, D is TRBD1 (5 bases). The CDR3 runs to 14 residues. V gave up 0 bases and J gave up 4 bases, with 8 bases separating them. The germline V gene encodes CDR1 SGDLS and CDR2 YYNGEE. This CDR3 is CASSVANRYNEQFF. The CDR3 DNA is TGTGCCAGCAGCGTAGCTAACAGGTACAATGAGCAGTTCTTC.

The CDR3 bases are TGTGCCAGCAGCTTTGGGCTCTATGGCTACACCTTC. This encodes CASSFGLYGYTF. The chain couples TRBV3-1 (or the pseudogene TRBV3-2) to TRBJ1-2; D ambiguous. Trimming took off 5 bases at V and 4 bases at J, with 8 bases between the two ends. Germline lookup yields CDR1 LGHDT and CDR2 YNNKEL (reference sequence). The CDR3 covers 12 residues.

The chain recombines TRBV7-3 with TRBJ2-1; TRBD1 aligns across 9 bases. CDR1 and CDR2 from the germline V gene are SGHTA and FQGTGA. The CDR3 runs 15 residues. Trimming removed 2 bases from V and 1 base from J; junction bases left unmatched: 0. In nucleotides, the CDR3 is TGTGCCAGCAGCTTAGACAGGGGGTCCTACAATGAGCAGTTCTTC. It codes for CASSLDRGSYNEQFF.

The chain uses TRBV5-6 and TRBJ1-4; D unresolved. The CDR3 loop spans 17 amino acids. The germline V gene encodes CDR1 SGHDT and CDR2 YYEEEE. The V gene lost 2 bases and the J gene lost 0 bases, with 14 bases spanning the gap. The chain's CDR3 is CASSFGTLGATNEKLFF. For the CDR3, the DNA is TGTGCCAGCAGCTTCGGAACGCTCGGAGCAACTAATGAAAAACTGTTTTTT.

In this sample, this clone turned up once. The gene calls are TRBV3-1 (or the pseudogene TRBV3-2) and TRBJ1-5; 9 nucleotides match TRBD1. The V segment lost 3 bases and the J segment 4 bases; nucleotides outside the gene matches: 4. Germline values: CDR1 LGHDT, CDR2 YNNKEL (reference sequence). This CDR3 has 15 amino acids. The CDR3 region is CASSQTTGGNQPQHF. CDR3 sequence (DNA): TGTGCCAGCAGCCAGACGACAGGGGGGAATCAGCCCCAGCATTTT.

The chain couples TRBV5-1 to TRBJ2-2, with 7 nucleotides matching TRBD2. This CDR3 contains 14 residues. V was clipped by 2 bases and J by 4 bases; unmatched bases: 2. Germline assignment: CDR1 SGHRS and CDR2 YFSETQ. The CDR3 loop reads CASSLGGGTGELFF. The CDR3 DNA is TGCGCCAGCAGCTTAGGCGGGGGCACCGGGGAGCTGTTTTTT.

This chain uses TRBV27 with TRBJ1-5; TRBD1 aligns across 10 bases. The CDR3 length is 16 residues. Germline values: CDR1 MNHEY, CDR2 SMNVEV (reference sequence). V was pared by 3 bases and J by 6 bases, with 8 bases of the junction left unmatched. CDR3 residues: CASSFADRGLGQPQHF. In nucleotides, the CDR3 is TGTGCCAGCAGTTTCGCAGACAGGGGGCTGGGTCAGCCCCAGCATTTT.

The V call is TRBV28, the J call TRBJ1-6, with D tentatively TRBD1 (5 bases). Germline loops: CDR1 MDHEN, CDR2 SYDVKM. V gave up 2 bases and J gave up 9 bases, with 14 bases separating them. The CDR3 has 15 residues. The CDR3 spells CASSLNIGGGSPLHF. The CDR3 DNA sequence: TGTGCCAGCAGTTTAAATATTGGGGGAGGTTCACCCCTCCACTTT.

The CDR3 DNA follows: TGTGCCAGCAGGACGACGACAGGGGAGAGCTACGAGCAGTACTTC. Translating it yields CASRTTTGESYEQYF. The rearrangement joins TRBV6-5 to TRBJ2-7; TRBD1 agrees at 8 bases. V was clipped by 6 bases and J by 3 bases; unmatched bases: 10. Germline V gives CDR1 MNHEY, CDR2 SVGAGI. This CDR3 has 15 amino acids.

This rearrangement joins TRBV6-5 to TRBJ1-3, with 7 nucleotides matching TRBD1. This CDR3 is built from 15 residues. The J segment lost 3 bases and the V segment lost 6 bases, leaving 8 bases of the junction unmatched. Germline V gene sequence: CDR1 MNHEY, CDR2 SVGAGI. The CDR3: CASSQGGAGGNTIYF. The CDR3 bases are TGTGCCAGCAGCCAAGGGGGCGCGGGTGGAAACACCATATATTTT.

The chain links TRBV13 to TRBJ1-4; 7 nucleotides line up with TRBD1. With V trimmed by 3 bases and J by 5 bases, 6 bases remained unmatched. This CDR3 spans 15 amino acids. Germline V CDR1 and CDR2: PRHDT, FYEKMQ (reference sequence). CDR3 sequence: CASSLWDRRNEKLFF. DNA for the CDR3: TGTGCCAGCAGCTTGTGGGACAGAAGAAATGAAAAACTGTTTTTT.

CDR3 coding DNA: TGTGCCAGCAGCCCCCGGGACAGGGGATACGAGCAGTACTTC. Its translation is CASSPRDRGYEQYF. The chain has TRBV7-9 and TRBJ2-7; 10 bases map to TRBD1. Losses at the gene ends were 5 bases for V and 4 bases for J; bases not matched to a gene: 5. The CDR3 covers 14 residues. Looked up from germline, CDR1 is SEHNR and CDR2 is FQNEAQ (reference sequence).

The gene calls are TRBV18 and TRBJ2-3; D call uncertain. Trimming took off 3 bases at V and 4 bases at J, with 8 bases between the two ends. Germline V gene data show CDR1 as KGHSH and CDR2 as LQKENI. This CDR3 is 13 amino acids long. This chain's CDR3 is CASSPISADTQYF. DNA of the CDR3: TGTGCCAGCTCACCGATCTCAGCAGATACGCAGTATTTT.

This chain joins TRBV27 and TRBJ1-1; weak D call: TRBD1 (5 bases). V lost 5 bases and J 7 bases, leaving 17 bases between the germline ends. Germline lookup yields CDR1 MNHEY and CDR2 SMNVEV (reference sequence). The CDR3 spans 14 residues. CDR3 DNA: TGTGCCAGCAGTCTTAGGTCCAGGGTTGATGAAGCTTTCTTT. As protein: CASSLRSRVDEAFF.